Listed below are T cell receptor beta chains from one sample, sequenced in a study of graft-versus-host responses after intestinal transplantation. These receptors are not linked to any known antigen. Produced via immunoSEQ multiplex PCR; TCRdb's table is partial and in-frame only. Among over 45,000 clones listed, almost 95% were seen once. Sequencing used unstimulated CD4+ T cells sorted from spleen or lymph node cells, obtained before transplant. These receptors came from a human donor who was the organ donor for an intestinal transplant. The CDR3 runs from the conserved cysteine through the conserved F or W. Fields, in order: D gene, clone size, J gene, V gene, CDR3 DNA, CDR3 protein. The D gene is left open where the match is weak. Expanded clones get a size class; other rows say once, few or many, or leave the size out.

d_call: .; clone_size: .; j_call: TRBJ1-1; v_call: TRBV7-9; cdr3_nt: TGTGCCAGCAGCTTAACAGGGAACACTGAAGCTTTCTTT; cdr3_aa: CASSLTGNTEAFF
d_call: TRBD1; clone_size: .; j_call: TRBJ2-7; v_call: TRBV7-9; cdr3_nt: TGTGCCAGCAGCAAGGGACAGGGGGCAAGCGAGCAGTACTTC; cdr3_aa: CASSKGQGASEQYF
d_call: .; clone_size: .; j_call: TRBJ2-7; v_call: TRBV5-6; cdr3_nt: TGTGCCAGCAGCTTGGCCCAGGCAGGGGTCTACTACGAGCAGTACTTC; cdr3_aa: CASSLAQAGVYYEQYF
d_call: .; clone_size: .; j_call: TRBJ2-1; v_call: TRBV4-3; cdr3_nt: TGCGCCAGCAGCCAAGCGTCTCTAGCGAGGAATGAGCAGTTCTTC; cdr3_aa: CASSQASLARNEQFF
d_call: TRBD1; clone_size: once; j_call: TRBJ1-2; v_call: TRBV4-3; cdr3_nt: TGCGCCAGCAGCCAAGGACCGGGACAGGGGGCCTATGGCTACACCTTC; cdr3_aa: CASSQGPGQGAYGYTF
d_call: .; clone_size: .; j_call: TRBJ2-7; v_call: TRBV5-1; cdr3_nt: TGCGCCAGCAGGGGCGGTACCTACGAGCAGTACTTC; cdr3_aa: CASRGGTYEQYF
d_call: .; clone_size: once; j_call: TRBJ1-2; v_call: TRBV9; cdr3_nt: TGTGCCAGCAGCCCCAATGCCAGAGGGACTGGTGCCTATGGCTACACCTTC; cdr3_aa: CASSPNARGTGAYGYTF
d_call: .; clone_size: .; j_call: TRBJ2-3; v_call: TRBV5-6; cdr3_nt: TGTGCCAGCACCTCCGCGCTTTTCACAGATACGCAGTATTTT; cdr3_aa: CASTSALFTDTQYF
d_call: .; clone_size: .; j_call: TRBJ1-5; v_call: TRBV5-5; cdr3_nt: TGTGCCAGCAGCTTAAGCGTCGGCTCGAGCAATCAGCCCCAGCATTTT; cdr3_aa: CASSLSVGSSNQPQHF
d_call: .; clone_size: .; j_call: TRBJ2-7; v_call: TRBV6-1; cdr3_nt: TGTGCCACCCCCTACGAGCAGTACTTC; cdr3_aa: CATPYEQYF
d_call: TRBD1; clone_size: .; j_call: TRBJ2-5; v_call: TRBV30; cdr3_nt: TGTGCCTGGAGTGTACGCAGGGGGGAGACCCAGTACTTC; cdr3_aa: CAWSVRRGETQYF
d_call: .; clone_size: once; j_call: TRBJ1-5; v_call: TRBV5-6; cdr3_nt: TGTGCCAGCACAAGAACGTCGGACAGCCCGAATCAGCCCCAGCATTTT; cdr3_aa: CASTRTSDSPNQPQHF
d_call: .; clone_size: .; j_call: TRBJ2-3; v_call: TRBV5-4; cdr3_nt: TGTGCCAGCGATGGCGGCGCAGATACGCAGTATTTT; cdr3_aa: CASDGGADTQYF
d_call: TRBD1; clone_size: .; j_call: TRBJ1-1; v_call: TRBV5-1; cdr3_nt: TGCGCCAGCAGCCCGGACAGGGGAACTGAAGCTTTCTTT; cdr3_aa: CASSPDRGTEAFF
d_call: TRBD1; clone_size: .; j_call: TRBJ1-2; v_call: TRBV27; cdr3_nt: TGTGCCAGCAGAACGACAGGGGTTAAGGACTACACCTTC; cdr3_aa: CASRTTGVKDYTF
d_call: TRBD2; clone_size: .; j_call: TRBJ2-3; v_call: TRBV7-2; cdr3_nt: TGTGCCAGCAGCCAACCTCGGACTAGCGGGGGTCCCACAGATACGCAGTATTTT; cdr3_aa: CASSQPRTSGGPTDTQYF
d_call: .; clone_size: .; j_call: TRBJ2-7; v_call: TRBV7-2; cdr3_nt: TGTGCCAGCAGCTTAGGGGGCTACTCCTACGAGCAGTACTTC; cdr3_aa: CASSLGGYSYEQYF
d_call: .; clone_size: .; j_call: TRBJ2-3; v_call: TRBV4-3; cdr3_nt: TGCGCCAGCAGCCAAGATTATGTCACGTGGGGGCTGAACACAGATACGCAGTATTTT; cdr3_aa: CASSQDYVTWGLNTDTQYF
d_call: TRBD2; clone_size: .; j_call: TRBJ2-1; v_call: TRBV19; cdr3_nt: TGTGCCAGTAGTGCCCTAGCGGGAGGATCCTACAATGAGCAGTTCTTC; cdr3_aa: CASSALAGGSYNEQFF
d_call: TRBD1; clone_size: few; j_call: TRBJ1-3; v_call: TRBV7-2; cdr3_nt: TGTGCCAGCAGCCTACAGGGGGCTGGAAACACCATATATTTT; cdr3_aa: CASSLQGAGNTIYF
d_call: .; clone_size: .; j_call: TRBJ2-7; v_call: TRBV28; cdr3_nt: TGTGCCAGCAGCAGAAAGGAACCCTCCTACGAGCAGTACTTC; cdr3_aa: CASSRKEPSYEQYF
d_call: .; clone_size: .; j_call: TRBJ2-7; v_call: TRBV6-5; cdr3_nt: TGTGCCAGCAGTTACTCGGAGGACAGCTCCTACGAGCAGTACTTC; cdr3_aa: CASSYSEDSSYEQYF
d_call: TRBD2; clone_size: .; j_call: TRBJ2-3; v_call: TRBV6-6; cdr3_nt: TGTGCCAGCAGTTCCGAGCGGGGGGGAACAGATACGCAGTATTTT; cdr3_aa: CASSSERGGTDTQYF
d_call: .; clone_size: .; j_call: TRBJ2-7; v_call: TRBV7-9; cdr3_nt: TGTGCCAGCAGCTTAAGGATAGGGTACGAGCAGTACTTC; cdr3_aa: CASSLRIGYEQYF
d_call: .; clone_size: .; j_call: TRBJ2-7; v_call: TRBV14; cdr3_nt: TGTGCCAGCAGCCGAGGCGGACAGAACTACGAGCAGTACTTC; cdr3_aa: CASSRGGQNYEQYF
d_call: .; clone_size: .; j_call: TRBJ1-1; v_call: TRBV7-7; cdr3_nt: TGTGCTAGCAGCTTGTTCGCGAAGGGGAAGAACACTGAAGCTTTCTTT; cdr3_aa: CASSLFAKGKNTEAFF
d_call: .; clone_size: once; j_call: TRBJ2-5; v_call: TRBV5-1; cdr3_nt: TGCGCCAGCTCAAATAGGGAGACCCAGTACTTC; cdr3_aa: CASSNRETQYF
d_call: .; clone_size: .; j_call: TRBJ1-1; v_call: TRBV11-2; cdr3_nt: TGTGCCAGCAAAAGGATGAACACTGAAGCTTTCTTT; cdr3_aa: CASKRMNTEAFF
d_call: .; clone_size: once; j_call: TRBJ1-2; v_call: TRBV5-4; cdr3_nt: TGTGCCAGCAGCTTGGTTCTCCGCTGCTACACCTTC; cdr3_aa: CASSLVLRCYTF
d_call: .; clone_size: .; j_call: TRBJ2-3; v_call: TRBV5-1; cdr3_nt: TGCGCCAGCAGCGTGGGGGCCACAGATACGCAGTATTTT; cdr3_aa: CASSVGATDTQYF
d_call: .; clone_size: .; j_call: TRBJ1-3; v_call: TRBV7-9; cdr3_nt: TGTGCCAGCAGCCCGGAGGGGTACACCATATATTTT; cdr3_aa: CASSPEGYTIYF
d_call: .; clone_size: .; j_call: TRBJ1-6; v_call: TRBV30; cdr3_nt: TGTGCCTGGAGTTTTGCACCTAGCTCCTATAATTCACCCCTCCACTTT; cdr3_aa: CAWSFAPSSYNSPLHF
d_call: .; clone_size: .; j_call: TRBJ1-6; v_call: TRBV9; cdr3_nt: TGTGCCAGCAGCGTAGGGCAGGGGAAAAATTCACCCCTCCACTTT; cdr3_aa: CASSVGQGKNSPLHF
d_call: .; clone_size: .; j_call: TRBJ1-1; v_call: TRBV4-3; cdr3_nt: TGCGCCAGCAGCTCCCGAGGCACTGAAGCTTTCTTT; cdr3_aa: CASSSRGTEAFF
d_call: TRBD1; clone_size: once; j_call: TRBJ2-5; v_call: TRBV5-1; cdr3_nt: TGCGCCAGCAGCTTGGTAGGCAGGGGGGAGACCCAGTACTTC; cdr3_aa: CASSLVGRGETQYF
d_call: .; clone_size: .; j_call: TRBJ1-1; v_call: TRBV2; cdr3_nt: TGTGCCAGCAGTACCCGGGAATCGAGCACTGAAGCTTTCTTT; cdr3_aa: CASSTRESSTEAFF
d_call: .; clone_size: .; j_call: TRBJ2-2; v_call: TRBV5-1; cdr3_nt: TGCGCCAGCAGCTTGGGTCAGGGGTTCGGCACCGGGGAGCTGTTTTTT; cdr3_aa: CASSLGQGFGTGELFF
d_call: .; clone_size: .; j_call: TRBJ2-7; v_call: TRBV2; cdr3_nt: TGTGCCAGCAGGGACACCTACTACGAGCAGTACTTC; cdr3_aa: CASRDTYYEQYF
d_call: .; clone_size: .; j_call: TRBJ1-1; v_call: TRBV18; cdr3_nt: TGTGCCAGCTCTCCCCAGGTGAACACTGAAGCTTTCTTT; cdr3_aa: CASSPQVNTEAFF
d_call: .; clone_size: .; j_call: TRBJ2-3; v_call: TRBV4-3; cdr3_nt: TGCGCCAGCAGCCAAGATGTTGGCACAGATACGCAGTATTTT; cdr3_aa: CASSQDVGTDTQYF
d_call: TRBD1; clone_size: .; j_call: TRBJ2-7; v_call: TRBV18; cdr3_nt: TGTGCCAGCTCACAGGACAGGGTGAGGTACGAGCAGTACTTC; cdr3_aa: CASSQDRVRYEQYF
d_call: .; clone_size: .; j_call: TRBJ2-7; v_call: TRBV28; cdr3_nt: TGTGCCAGCAGTTTACCCGGGACAACTAATTCCTACGAGCAGTACTTC; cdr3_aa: CASSLPGTTNSYEQYF
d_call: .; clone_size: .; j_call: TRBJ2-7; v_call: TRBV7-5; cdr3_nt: TGTGCCAGAAGCGCGGTTGACGGATCAGGGCGTGGTTCTTCTAACTCCTACGAGCAGTACTTC; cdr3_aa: CARSAVDGSGRGSSNSYEQYF